The 9 T cell receptor beta chains given below trace back to one sample, sequenced in a study of beta chain features in type 1 diabetes (dated by TCRdb to between 2017 and 2018). What the study reported, not specific to this receptor: Type 1 diabetes patients showed a moderate but significant shortening of TCRB CDR3 length in all four CD4+ subsets.

Libraries were made using the immunoSEQ multiplex PCR assay. The High Capacity cDNA Reverse Transcription Kit was used to reverse transcribe all of the isolated RNA, meaning that expressed TCRB transcripts were what got sequenced. TCRdb provides this immuneACCESS table in a form limited to in-frame rearrangements. Some clones are lacking; in checked studies, under half of them reflect an unresolved V gene, and why the rest are absent is not known. The sample records about 260,000 clones, around 21% of which are singletons. The ten largest clones represent 0.028% of the sample. These receptors have no identified antigens. Sample: naive CD4+ T cells from blood. In light of the paper, this sample's cell subset or site label describes: true naive CD4+ T cells. The origin of the receptors is a woman aged 40-49 years with type 1 diabetes.

The chain carries TRBV7-2 and TRBJ1-5; 7 nucleotides agree with TRBD1. Germline CDR1 and CDR2: SGHTA and FQGNSA. The V and J ends lost 5 bases and 3 bases, in that order; junction bases with no gene match: 7. The CDR3 extends over 15 amino acids. The CDR3 here is CASSPTGQINQPQHF. For the CDR3, the DNA is TGTGCCAGCAGCCCAACGGGACAGATCAATCAGCCCCAGCATTTT.

The chain recombines TRBV4-1 with TRBJ2-1, with D perhaps TRBD2 (6 bases). Trimming stripped 0 bases from V and 4 bases from J, with 13 bases between. The length of the CDR3 is 16 residues. Per the germline V gene, CDR1 is MGHRA and CDR2 is YSYEKL. The chain's CDR3 is CASSQDPRTTYNEQFF. In DNA form, the CDR3 reads TGCGCCAGCAGCCAAGATCCCAGGACTACGTACAATGAGCAGTTCTTC.

This clone was seen more than once but under ten times. The rearrangement joins TRBV9 to TRBJ2-7; TRBD2 matches 11 bases. The junction had 4 bases not matched to a gene; V was cut back by 3 bases and J by 5 bases. The germline gives CDR1 SGDLS, CDR2 YYNGEE. The CDR3 length is 14 residues. This CDR3 is CASSGGLAVHEQYF. Here the CDR3 DNA reads TGTGCCAGCAGCGGGGGACTAGCGGTGCACGAGCAGTACTTC.

The rearrangement uses TRBV29-1 and TRBJ1-1; weak D call: TRBD1 (6 bases). This CDR3 has 13 residues. Trimming left V 6 bases short and J 5 bases short, with 16 bases between. Germline-derived CDR1 and CDR2 are SQVTM and ANQGSEA. The CDR3 coding sequence is TGCAGCGTCGGGGGGGCCGAGGGGACTGAAGCTTTCTTT. Its translation is CSVGGAEGTEAFF.

The chain uses TRBV11-2 and TRBJ2-3; the match to TRBD2 covers 8 bases. The J segment lost 6 bases and the V segment lost 8 bases, leaving 7 bases of the junction unmatched. The CDR3 runs to 13 residues. Germline V CDR1 and CDR2: SGHAT, FQNNGV. The CDR3 nucleotides are TGTGCCAGCGTGATAGCGGGGACGGATACGCAGTATTTT. Translating gives CASVIAGTDTQYF.

This chain connects TRBV2 to TRBJ2-7; D might be TRBD1 (5 bases). There are 12 residues in the CDR3. Germline lookup yields CDR1 SNHLY and CDR2 FYNNEI. V was pared by 9 bases and J by 2 bases, with 11 bases between. The CDR3 bases are TGTGCCAGTCATGACAGTACCTACGAGCAGTACTTC. Its protein is CASHDSTYEQYF. Together with reference TRBV2 and TRBJ2-7, the CDR3 gives the full variable domain: EPEVTQTPSHQVTQMGQEVILRCVPISNHLYFYWYRQILGQKVEFLVSFYNNEISEKSEIFDDQFSVERPDGSNFTLKIRSTKLEDSAMYFCASHDSTYEQYFGPGTRLTVT.

In its sample, this clone was seen a few times. V is TRBV7-9 and J is TRBJ2-5, with 7 bases that match TRBD1. CDR1 and CDR2 from the germline V gene are SEHNR and FQNEAQ (reference sequence). V shed 5 bases and J 5 bases; nucleotides not matched to a gene: 14. The CDR3 totals 16 residues. The CDR3 sequence is CASSPRTGVPWETQYF. The CDR3, as DNA: TGTGCCAGCAGCCCCCGAACAGGGGTCCCCTGGGAGACCCAGTACTTC.

In this sample, this clone turned up a few times. J is TRBJ2-3 and V is TRBV7-3; D might be TRBD2 (5 bases). The length of the CDR3 is 14 residues. CDR1 SGHTA and CDR2 FQGTGA come from the germline V gene. The V and J ends lost 2 bases and 9 bases respectively, with 15 bases between them. The DNA of the CDR3 is TGTGCCAGCAGCTTACTTAGCTCCGGCGGGACGCAGTATTTT. Protein sequence: CASSLLSSGGTQYF.

This clone was counted between two and nine times. The rearrangement uses TRBV18 and TRBJ1-1; weak D call: TRBD1 (5 bases). The germline gives CDR1 KGHSH, CDR2 LQKENI. The V and J ends lost 1 base and 4 bases respectively, with 10 bases between them. The CDR3 consists of 14 residues. The CDR3 protein is CASSPQGPATEAFF. CDR3 in DNA: TGTGCCAGCTCACCACAGGGGCCGGCCACTGAAGCTTTCTTT.